This paragraph covers one T cell receptor (beta chain) sequence. In its sample, this clonotype was seen many times. Its target antigen remains unknown. The sample holds no much larger clone one base away, and base qualities are not on file. Libraries were made using 5' RACE. Sequencer: NextSeq 500. Unique molecular identifiers were attached to individual cDNA molecules in the TCR library protocol so that sequencing error and PCR bias could be corrected. Both TCR alpha and beta chains were sequenced, and tight co-correlation was observed between alpha and beta sequence abundances in each sample. The paper's data handling went like this. Decombinator V4 was used to perform V gene, J gene and CDR3 annotation of TCR sequences. Expanded TCRs were defined as changing significantly between any two time points under a Poisson model with p below 0.0001. TCR abundances were normalised to the total number of TCRs sequenced per sample and expressed as counts per million. TRAV1-2 paired with TRAJ12, TRAJ20 or TRAJ33 defined MAIT TCRs, while TRAV10 paired with TRAJ18 defined iNKT TCRs. A search of VDJdb, accessed on 1 November 2021, was run for TCRs annotated to CMV, EBV and SARS-CoV-2, with TCRs annotated for multiple antigens excluded. Through fastp at Q25 and MiXCR, TCRdb rebuilt clones from the public reads, retaining in-frame beta chains. Here each entry gathers all rows of one CDR3 protein and keeps the most common genes and DNA. In this record, the V and J calls reflect TCRdb's handling and not the investigators' own analysis. Counted in this sample were tens of thousands of distinct CDR3 sequences; approximately 8.9% of them appeared once. The ten most abundant clones make up 9.5% to 15% of the sample.

A case-control design nested within a healthcare worker cohort in London, UK, was used, with weekly nasopharyngeal swab PCR tests and blood sampling performed. Between 23 and 31 March 2020, the week of the UK lockdown, healthcare workers were enrolled and then followed up weekly for as long as 16 weeks. These data originate in a study of early T cells in non-severe SARS-CoV-2 infection (dated by TCRdb to the early 2020s). Study-level background: Because TCR sequencing was done on bulk RNA from unsorted whole blood, the alpha and beta chains could not be paired. What the authors observed across the whole study: VDJdb matching was skewed toward anti-spike CD8 responses and likely underestimated virus-specific expansions by missing private and CD4 specificities.

According to the germline V gene, CDR1 reads MDHEN and CDR2 reads SYDVKM. The V end loses 2 bases and the J end loses 11 bases, and a stretch of 18 bases separates them. Taken from cysteine to phenylalanine, the CDR3 has 14 residues. This entry keeps only the CDR3 DNA: 42 bases, framed from base 1. The sequencing input was whole blood. This chain joins TRBV28 to TRBJ1-1, with no confident D gene call. This TCR was recovered from an adult who was a healthcare worker with PCR-confirmed SARS-CoV-2 infection or an uninfected control (not recorded which). At the DNA level, the sequence is TGTGCCAGCAGTTTAGATGGCGTAGTGCTTGAGGCTTTCTTT. This yields the protein CASSLDGVVLEAFF.